What follows are 20 T cell receptor beta chains derived from one specimen sequenced in a study of T cell responses to AZD1222 COVID-19 vaccine. Repertoires were generated with immunoSEQ multiplex PCR, while TCRdb's copy carries only in-frame clones and drops some. This table holds some 100,000 clones, 80% to 90% found once. The sample in question was peripheral blood, obtained 28 days after the second AZD1222 dose. Receptor source: an adult who received the AZD1222 COVID-19 vaccine.

The V gene is TRBV3-1 (or the pseudogene TRBV3-2), the J gene TRBJ1-4; weak D call: TRBD1 (5 bases). With 0 bases removed from V and 5 bases from J, the gap between germline ends came to 13 bases. This CDR3 contains 16 residues. From germline, CDR1 is LGHDT and CDR2 YNNKEL (reference sequence). The CDR3 loop is CASSQESAGRNEKLFF. CDR3 nucleotides: TGTGCCAGCAGCCAAGAAAGCGCAGGGAGAAATGAAAAACTGTTTTTT.

This clone was counted a few times. The V call is TRBV6-4, the J call TRBJ2-3, with TRBD2 as a possible D gene (6 bases). CDR1 and CDR2 (germline): MRHNA, SNTAGT. This CDR3 has 16 residues. V lost 0 bases and J 7 bases, leaving 17 bases between the germline ends. The CDR3 region has the DNA TGTGCCAGCAGTGACTCTCCGACGGGGGACGTTAATACGCAGTATTTT. Translation: CASSDSPTGDVNTQYF.

This rearrangement joins TRBV6-5 to TRBJ1-3; D may be TRBD1 (5 bases). CDR1 MNHEY and CDR2 SVGAGI come from the germline V gene. V lost 3 bases to trimming and J lost 5 bases, with 11 bases between them. The CDR3 consists of 14 residues. The DNA for the CDR3 is TGTGCCAGCAGTTATGCGGACACAAGAAACACCATATATTTT. This encodes CASSYADTRNTIYF.

The chain recombines TRBV5-6 with TRBJ2-7; TRBD1 aligns across 7 bases. Trimming cost V 2 bases and J 2 bases; bases outside gene matches: 4. The CDR3 sequence is 14 residues long. CDR1 SGHDT and CDR2 YYEEEE come from the germline V gene. CDR3 protein: CASSFSGTAYEQYF. CDR3 DNA sequence: TGTGCCAGCAGCTTCTCCGGGACAGCCTACGAGCAGTACTTC.

This chain joins TRBV7-9 and TRBJ1-5; no reliable D call. In germline, CDR1 is SEHNR, CDR2 FQNEAQ (reference sequence). This CDR3 region has 14 residues. V lost 0 bases to trimming and J lost 2 bases, with 5 bases between them. The CDR3 sequence: CASSLAGGNQPQHF. The CDR3, as DNA: TGTGCCAGCAGCTTAGCAGGCGGCAATCAGCCCCAGCATTTT.

The chain links TRBV27 to TRBJ2-7, with TRBD2 matching 9 bases. CDR3 length: 18 residues. V shed 3 bases, J shed 0 bases, and the junction held 12 bases outside the gene matches. CDR1 MNHEY and CDR2 SMNVEV come from the germline V gene (reference sequence). The CDR3 sequence is CASSFPSGSGSNSYEQYF. The CDR3 coding sequence is TGTGCCAGCAGTTTCCCCTCGGGTAGCGGGAGCAACTCCTACGAGCAGTACTTC.

The V call is TRBV7-9, the J call TRBJ2-7, with a weak D call TRBD1 (6 bases). V gave up 8 bases and J gave up 0 bases, with 8 bases separating them. CDR1 and CDR2 (germline): SEHNR, FQNEAQ (reference sequence). CDR3 length: 12 amino acids. CDR3 sequence: CASSGDSYEQYF. The DNA of the CDR3 is TGTGCCAGCTCAGGGGACTCCTACGAGCAGTACTTC.

This chain connects TRBV2 to TRBJ1-1, with D unclear. The germline gives CDR1 SNHLY, CDR2 FYNNEI. Trimming stripped 3 bases from V and 3 bases from J, with 2 bases between. There are 11 residues in the CDR3. Here the CDR3 reads CASSEYTEAFF. CDR3 nucleotide sequence: TGTGCCAGCAGTGAGTACACTGAAGCTTTCTTT.

This chain uses TRBV2 with TRBJ1-1; D is uncertain. The CDR3 is made up of 12 amino acids. Germline V gives CDR1 SNHLY, CDR2 FYNNEI. With 4 bases removed from V and 0 bases from J, the gap between germline ends came to 3 bases. This chain's CDR3 is CASSVMNTEAFF. The DNA for the CDR3 is TGTGCCAGCAGTGTCATGAACACTGAAGCTTTCTTT. Complete variable domain (other parts from reference TRBV2 and TRBJ1-1): EPEVTQTPSHQVTQMGQEVILRCVPISNHLYFYWYRQILGQKVEFLVSFYNNEISEKSEIFDDQFSVERPDGSNFTLKIRSTKLEDSAMYFCASSVMNTEAFFGQGTRLTVV.

This sequence joins TRBV15 and TRBJ2-1, with D unclear. CDR1 is LNHNV, CDR2 YYDKDF, per germline (reference sequence). V lost 4 bases and J 8 bases, leaving 12 bases between the germline ends. The CDR3 is 13 residues long. Written as DNA, the CDR3 is TGTGCCACCAGCATCCGCACCCATTATGAGCAGTTCTTC. This translates into CATSIRTHYEQFF.

The rearrangement uses TRBV10-1 and TRBJ2-7; D unresolved. Germline V gene data show CDR1 as WNHNN and CDR2 as SYGVQD (reference sequence). The V end was cut by 8 bases, the J end by 2 bases, with 16 bases between. The CDR3 loop spans 14 amino acids. CDR3 sequence: CASGFECGAYEQYF. The CDR3 nucleotides read TGCGCCAGCGGATTTGAATGTGGGGCCTACGAGCAGTACTTC.

The chain recombines TRBV27 with TRBJ1-5; the D is unclear. Trimming stripped 5 bases from V and 0 bases from J, with 14 bases between. The CDR3 is 16 amino acids. The germline gives CDR1 MNHEY, CDR2 SMNVEV (reference sequence). CDR3: CASSRLSSLSNQPQHF. The CDR3, as DNA: TGTGCCAGCAGTCGGTTAAGTTCCCTTAGCAATCAGCCCCAGCATTTT.

Here the CDR3 reads CASNLGGAQPQHF. The CDR3 nucleotides read TGTGCCAGCAACCTAGGGGGTGCCCAGCCCCAGCATTTT. This chain joins TRBV6-5 and TRBJ1-5, with D possibly TRBD1 on 6 matching bases. This CDR3 is built from 13 residues. The germline V and J ends were trimmed by 7 bases and 7 bases, with 14 bases remaining between them. CDR1 is MNHEY, CDR2 SVGAGI, per germline.

The chain carries TRBV16 and TRBJ1-2; D ambiguous. Germline CDR1 is KGHSY and CDR2 is FQNENV. Deletions cut 2 bases from V and 4 bases from J, with 11 bases between. This CDR3 is 14 amino acids long. CDR3 nucleotide sequence: TGTGCCAGCAGCCAACCCACTCTTCCCTATGGCTACACCTTC. Encoded protein: CASSQPTLPYGYTF.

V usage is TRBV3-1 (or the pseudogene TRBV3-2) and J usage is TRBJ2-7; D not certain. Germline lookup yields CDR1 LGHDT and CDR2 YNNKEL (reference sequence). There are 13 residues in the CDR3. With 1 base removed from V and 4 bases from J, the gap between germline ends came to 8 bases. The CDR3 nucleotides are TGTGCCAGCAGCCAAGTCATAGGGTACGAGCAGTACTTC. This sequence encodes CASSQVIGYEQYF.

The chain recombines TRBV15 with TRBJ1-4, with D possibly matching TRBD1 (5 bases). Per germline, CDR1 LNHNV and CDR2 YYDKDF (reference sequence). V shed 1 base and J shed 0 bases, with 6 bases lying between them. This CDR3 contains 15 residues. The CDR3, as DNA: TGTGCCACCAGCAGAGGGGGGTCAACTAATGAAAAACTGTTTTTT. Translating gives CATSRGGSTNEKLFF. The variable domain in full, completed from reference TRBV15 and TRBJ1-4, reads DAMVIQNPRYQVTQFGKPVTLSCSQTLNHNVMYWYQQKSSQAPKLLFHYYDKDFNNEADTPDNFQSRRPNTSFCFLDIRSPGLGDTAMYLCATSRGGSTNEKLFFGSGTQLSVL.

The V and J genes are TRBV29-1 and TRBJ1-5, with D possibly being TRBD1 (5 bases). With 7 bases removed from V and 4 bases from J, the gap between germline ends came to 11 bases. The CDR3 runs to 12 residues. CDR1 and CDR2 from the germline V gene are SQVTM and ANQGSEA. This chain's CDR3 is CSAGLTNQPQHF. The CDR3 region has the DNA TGCAGCGCAGGGCTTACTAATCAGCCCCAGCATTTT.

This chain links TRBV9 with TRBJ2-1; TRBD2 aligns across 8 bases. V shed 4 bases and J 8 bases; nucleotides not matched to a gene: 14. Germline CDR1 SGDLS, CDR2 YYNGEE. The CDR3 consists of 16 residues. CDR3 loop: CASSPQGLVGVDEQFF. The CDR3 nucleotides are TGTGCCAGCAGCCCACAGGGACTAGTCGGGGTGGATGAGCAGTTCTTC.

The rearrangement links TRBV6-1 to TRBJ1-6, with 9 nucleotides matching TRBD1. CDR3 length equals 16 residues. With 0 bases clipped from V and 7 bases from J, the junction kept 4 bases outside the gene matches. CDR1 is MNHNS and CDR2 is SASEGT in the germline V gene. The CDR3 DNA reads as TGTGCCAGCAGTGAAGCTAGTACAGGGGGCAATTCACCCCTCCACTTT. It translates to CASSEASTGGNSPLHF.

This clone was recorded once. The chain uses TRBV6-1 and TRBJ1-5, with D possibly TRBD1 on 6 matching bases. With 2 bases removed from V and 4 bases from J, the gap between germline ends came to 15 bases. The CDR3 is made up of 16 amino acids. Per the germline V gene, CDR1 is MNHNS and CDR2 is SASEGT. For the CDR3, the DNA is TGTGCCAGCAGTGAATCCGAGGGGGGCGGTAATCAGCCCCAGCATTTT. Protein: CASSESEGGGNQPQHF.